This T cell receptor beta chain stems from a study of blood T cell repertoires in COVID-19. Whole-study context: The United States, Italy and Spain were the sources of the acute and convalescent COVID-19 samples. PBMCs, B-cell-depleted T cells, or T cells were the source of the cDNA or gDNA that made up the material.

In the source study's methods: It was from reference gene primer amplification that nucleated cell counts were estimated. Sequencing used immunoSEQ multiplex PCR; TCRdb keeps in-frame clones, though not all of them. That table supplies the V and J calls and clone size; D and trimming were determined from the DNA. This table has about 110,000 clones, around 84% appearing once. The sequence was obtained from a woman of 80 years or more with acute or convalescent COVID-19. Input material: peripheral blood.

As DNA, the CDR3 is TGTGCCAGCAGCGCAGGACAGGGGATACTTCAGCCCCAGCATTTT. This encodes CASSAGQGILQPQHF. The gene calls are TRBV7-8 and TRBJ1-5, with TRBD1 matching over 9 bases. Germline trimming cut 5 bases from V and 6 bases from J; bases unmatched to any gene: 8. The CDR3 runs 15 residues. Germline CDR1 SGHVS, CDR2 FQNEAQ.